This T cell receptor beta chain was identified during a study of blood T cell repertoires in COVID-19 (dated by TCRdb to 2018 to 2020). With respect to the entire study: The collaborator samples originated in the United States, Italy and Spain and spanned the acute and convalescent phases of COVID-19. The prospective study material was composed of cDNA or gDNA derived from T cells, B-cell-depleted T cells, or PBMCs. Deeply sampled blood TCRbeta repertoires from subjects exposed to, actively infected with, or recovered from COVID-19 were included in the dataset. The repertoires were released in a freely available public database meant as a resource for research on the immune response to SARS-CoV-2. Samples were obtained from the ongoing ImmuneRACE study (first 160 participants) and from some 1,200 subjects provided by 6 global collaborators. Sample metadata almost always included a de-identified subject ID, COVID-19 status, age in years and sex. Where available, HLA class I and class II types were taken from metadata supplied by the sample provider and were not determined by assay-based typing.

Concerning this clone: The antigen it binds to is not known. No much larger clone exists at a distance of one base, and base qualities are not known.

Each collaborating institution followed its own protocols to collect whole blood in K2EDTA tubes. Collaborator samples were shipped for TCRbeta analysis as frozen whole blood, isolated PBMCs, or DNA extracted from either sample type. Broad study findings and their caveats: Clinical and demographic metadata were provided uncurated, with the amount varying by source and participant.

The immunoSEQ Assay, a bias-controlled multiplex PCR, was used to amplify TCRbeta CDR3 regions from genomic DNA. As for how the authors treated the data: Within the assay, amplification of reference gene primers was used to estimate how many nucleated cells each sample contained. To quantify the absolute abundance of each unique TCRbeta CDR3 rearrangement, sequence reads were collapsed and filtered. Productive Simpson clonality was computed per sample as the square root of Simpson's diversity index over productive rearrangements. Sourced from immuneACCESS, this table was stored by TCRdb with only in-frame sequences that have V and J called. A share of the clones is absent; for the studies checked, an unresolved V gene accounts for under half, and the remainder has no known explanation. V and J calls and clone size are copied from that table; D and trimming were computed from the DNA. Across this sample there are under 350,000 clones, with around 86% seen only once. Roughly 4% of the sample rests with the top ten.

Sequenced material: peripheral blood. The clonotype originates from a man aged 18-30 years with active or convalescent COVID-19.

The DNA sequence follows: TGTGCCAGCAGCTTAGAGGGGGTTAAGCAGTACTTC. This is translated as CASSLEGVKQYF. The chain was built from TRBV7-2 and TRBJ2-7; the D gene is possibly TRBD1, with 6 bases matching. The CDR3 holds 12 amino acids from the cysteine to the phenylalanine. Left in the record is the CDR3 DNA by itself, 36 bases read in frame from the first base. For CDR1 and CDR2, the germline V gene lists SGHTA and FQGNSA. A distance of 9 bases separates the germline ends of V and J, which lose 1 base and 8 bases respectively.